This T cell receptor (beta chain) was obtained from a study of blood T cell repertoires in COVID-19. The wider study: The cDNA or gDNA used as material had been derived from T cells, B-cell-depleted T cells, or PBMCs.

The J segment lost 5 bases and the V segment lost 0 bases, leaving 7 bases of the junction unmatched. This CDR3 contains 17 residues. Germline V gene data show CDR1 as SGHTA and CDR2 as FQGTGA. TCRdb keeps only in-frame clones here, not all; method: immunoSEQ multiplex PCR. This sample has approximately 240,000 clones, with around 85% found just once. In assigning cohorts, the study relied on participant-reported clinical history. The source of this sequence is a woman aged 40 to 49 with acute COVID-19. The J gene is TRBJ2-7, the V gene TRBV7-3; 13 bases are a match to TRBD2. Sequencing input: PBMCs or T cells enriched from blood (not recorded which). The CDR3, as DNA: TGTGCCAGCAGCTTAACCGGGACTAGCGGGGATTCCCACGAGCAGTACTTC. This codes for CASSLTGTSGDSHEQYF.